This record covers a single T cell receptor beta chain. Its antigen is currently unknown. This CDR3 spans 13 amino acids. J gave up 9 bases and V 5 bases, and 8 bases lay outside the gene matches. Germline V gene lookup returns CDR1 SEHNR and CDR2 FQNEAQ (reference sequence). This sample was taken from a study of type 1 regulatory T cells. For the study at large: T-allo10 is an in vitro-generated, Tr1-enriched CD4 T cell product specific for alloantigen.

TCRdb ran MiXCR on the reads and lists one entry per CDR3 protein. Of approximately 42,000 distinct CDR3 sequences in the sample, 12% were seen once. Findings and limits, study-wide: Compared with non-Tr1 cells, Tr1 cells showed a narrower TCR repertoire.

This TCR derives from a human donor in good health. The sample taken for sequencing was cultured non-Tr1 T cells, either the whole culture or a sorted T cell fraction (not recorded which). This chain joins TRBV7-9 and TRBJ2-7, with 9 bases that match TRBD1. The DNA of the CDR3 is TGTGCCAGCAGCGAAATTACAGGGGGCGGGCAGTACTTC. Translation: CASSEITGGGQYF.